The 3 T cell receptor beta chains below were found in one sample sequenced in a study of T cell responses to AZD1222 COVID-19 vaccine. Sequencing used immunoSEQ multiplex PCR; TCRdb keeps in-frame clones, though not all of them. The repertoire includes over 150,000 clones, 70% to 90% of them detected once, and roughly 6% sits in the top ten. Sequences were derived from peripheral blood, sampled on day 0 of AZD1222 vaccination. The receptors derive from an adult in good health.

V usage is TRBV10-3 and J usage is TRBJ1-5, with D possibly matching TRBD1 (5 bases). Germline CDR1 ENHRY, CDR2 SYGVKD. V lost 4 bases, J lost 0 bases, and 13 bases lay in between. CDR3 length: 16 residues. CDR3 sequence reads: CAISGGGGNSNQPQHF. The CDR3 DNA is TGTGCCATCAGTGGGGGCGGGGGTAATAGCAATCAGCCCCAGCATTTT.

The chain employs TRBV19 and TRBJ1-3; D may be TRBD1 (5 bases). Germline V lookup: CDR1 LNHDA, CDR2 SQIVND (reference sequence). This CDR3 comprises 15 residues. V was cut by 5 bases and J by 0 bases, with 11 bases left in between. The CDR3 loop reads CASSETVSSGNTIYF. CDR3 sequence (DNA): TGTGCCAGTAGTGAGACAGTGAGCTCTGGAAACACCATATATTTT.

This clone was seen once. This chain connects TRBV4-1 to TRBJ1-2, with D perhaps matching TRBD1 (5 bases). V dropped 0 bases and J dropped 8 bases, with 16 bases sitting between them. Germline-derived CDR1 and CDR2 are MGHRA and YSYEKL. The CDR3 has 15 residues. DNA for the CDR3: TGCGCCAGCAGCCAAGATAGGGGCAGGGTGGGAGGCTACACCTTC. This codes for CASSQDRGRVGGYTF.